This is a list of T cell receptor beta chains from one sample in a study of shared clonotypes between healthy human individuals. TCRdb's table, derived via immunoSEQ multiplex PCR, lists solely in-frame clones and lacks some. The repertoire has 2 million to 2.5 million clones, under 97% of them found once; the top ten carry over 0.1%. Sequencing was carried out using naive CD4+ T cells sorted from blood. Every receptor here comes from a young man in good health. CDR3s include the opening cysteine and the closing phenylalanine or tryptophan. The D gene is left open where the match is weak. Only some rows state a clone size, as once, few, many or a class for expanded clones.

10	NA	TRBV20-1	TRBJ2-5	NA	CSAAYETQYF	TGCAGTGCTGCTTACGAGACCCAGTACTTC
17	NA	TRBV21-1	TRBJ1-5	NA	CASSKKGTGKRFQPQHF	TGTGCCAGCAGCAAAAAGGGGACAGGCAAAAGATTCCAGCCCCAGCATTTT
14	TRBD1	TRBV23-1	TRBJ2-7	once	CASRKTGGLEEQYF	TGCGCCAGCAGAAAGACAGGGGGCCTGGAAGAGCAGTACTTC
15	NA	TRBV6-6	TRBJ1-1	NA	CASSLLGSMNTEAFF	TGTGCCAGCAGTTTATTAGGGTCCATGAACACTGAAGCTTTCTTT
13	TRBD1	TRBV11-2	TRBJ2-3	NA	CASNQGAADTQYF	TGTGCCAGCAATCAGGGGGCCGCAGATACGCAGTATTTT
16	NA	TRBV6-1	TRBJ2-5	NA	CASSETGHRYQETQYF	TGTGCCAGCAGTGAAACGGGACACCGGTACCAAGAGACCCAGTACTTC
15	NA	TRBV6-1	TRBJ2-7	NA	CASRYDTTTSYEQYF	TGTGCCAGCAGATACGACACGACAACATCCTACGAGCAGTACTTC
13	NA	TRBV5-8	TRBJ1-5	NA	CASSLGMDQPQHF	TGTGCCAGCAGCTTGGGGATGGATCAGCCCCAGCATTTT
15	TRBD1	TRBV5-1	TRBJ1-5	NA	CASSWGTGLNQPQHF	TGCGCCAGCAGCTGGGGGACAGGTCTAAATCAGCCCCAGCATTTT
14	TRBD1	TRBV5-4	TRBJ1-5	NA	CASSRTGSDQPQHF	TGTGCCAGCAGTCGGACAGGGTCCGATCAGCCCCAGCATTTT
13	NA	TRBV5-1	TRBJ1-2	NA	CASRTDLGEGYTF	TGCGCCAGCAGGACTGATTTGGGGGAAGGCTACACCTTC
17	NA	TRBV28	TRBJ1-1	NA	CASSWDTRDMVNTEAFF	TGTGCCAGCAGCTGGGACACACGGGATATGGTGAACACTGAAGCTTTCTTT
13	NA	TRBV12-5	TRBJ1-5	NA	CASGLMRAQPQHF	TGTGCTAGTGGTTTGATGCGGGCTCAGCCCCAGCATTTT
14	NA	TRBV19	TRBJ1-2	NA	CASSSLDSSYGYTF	TGTGCCAGTAGTAGCCTGGACAGTAGCTATGGCTACACCTTC
13	NA	TRBV18	TRBJ1-4	NA	CASSPAGYEKLFF	TGTGCCAGCTCACCCGCAGGGTACGAAAAACTGTTTTTT
11	NA	TRBV6-1	TRBJ2-5	NA	CASSASETQYF	TGTGCCAGCAGTGCTTCGGAGACCCAGTACTTC
15	TRBD2	TRBV7-2	TRBJ2-7	NA	CASSFQAGVWYEQYF	TGTGCCAGCAGCTTCCAAGCGGGAGTTTGGTACGAGCAGTACTTC
10	NA	TRBV29-1	TRBJ2-1	NA	CSVGQNEQFF	TGCAGCGTTGGTCAGAATGAGCAGTTCTTC
15	NA	TRBV29-1	TRBJ2-1	once	CSAPAGTTGYNEQFF	TGCAGCGCCCCAGCCGGGACAACCGGGTACAATGAGCAGTTCTTC
15	TRBD1	TRBV6-1	TRBJ2-7	NA	CASSVTGAGQMEQYF	TGTGCCAGCAGCGTAACAGGGGCCGGCCAAATGGAGCAGTACTTC
13	TRBD1	TRBV30	TRBJ1-1	few	CAWDREIWTEAFF	TGTGCCTGGGACAGGGAAATTTGGACTGAAGCTTTCTTT
17	NA	TRBV28	TRBJ1-2	NA	CASSSSGARTGAYGYTF	TGTGCCAGCAGTTCCTCCGGGGCTCGGACGGGCGCCTATGGCTACACCTTC
16	NA	TRBV5-1	TRBJ2-1	NA	CASSLLSGGGGNEQFF	TGCGCCAGCAGCTTGCTTAGCGGCGGAGGGGGCAATGAGCAGTTCTTC
12	NA	TRBV2	TRBJ2-7	NA	CASRSVAYEQYF	TGTGCCAGCAGGTCAGTTGCCTACGAGCAGTACTTC
15	NA	TRBV11-2	TRBJ2-5	NA	CASSPGSGRWETQYF	TGTGCCAGCAGCCCCGGGTCGGGCAGGTGGGAGACCCAGTACTTC
15	NA	TRBV6-1	TRBJ1-5	once	CASSEGWGGNQPQHF	TGTGCCAGCAGTGAGGGCTGGGGTGGCAATCAGCCCCAGCATTTT
17	NA	TRBV30	TRBJ1-6	NA	CAWSGSLPRLYNSPLHF	TGTGCCTGGAGTGGTTCCCTCCCAAGACTCTATAATTCACCCCTCCACTTT
13	TRBD2	TRBV28	TRBJ2-7	NA	CASTNGGGNEQYF	TGTGCCAGCACCAACGGGGGAGGGAACGAGCAGTACTTC
13	TRBD1	TRBV5-4	TRBJ1-6	NA	CASGTGNNSPLHF	TGTGCCAGCGGGACAGGGAATAATTCACCCCTCCACTTT
13	NA	TRBV7-9	TRBJ1-5	NA	CASSLDSRQPQHF	TGTGCCAGCAGCTTAGACAGCCGCCAGCCCCAGCATTTT
16	NA	TRBV7-9	TRBJ2-1	NA	CASSFWETGPFNEQFF	TGTGCCAGCAGCTTCTGGGAGACGGGACCATTCAATGAGCAGTTCTTC
14	TRBD2	TRBV14	TRBJ2-7	NA	CASTRTSGSHEQYF	TGTGCCAGCACGCGGACTAGCGGGAGCCACGAGCAGTACTTC
15	NA	TRBV12-5	TRBJ1-1	NA	CASGLVLGPNTEAFF	TGTGCTAGTGGTTTGGTTCTGGGACCGAACACTGAAGCTTTCTTT
14	NA	TRBV6-1	TRBJ1-5	NA	CASSEANSNQPQHF	TGTGCCAGCAGTGAAGCGAACAGTAATCAGCCCCAGCATTTT
18	TRBD1	TRBV18	TRBJ1-5	once	CASSPYLLDRFNSQPQHF	TGTGCCAGCTCACCATACCTTTTGGACAGGTTTAATAGTCAGCCCCAGCATTTT
11	TRBD1	TRBV20-1	TRBJ1-1	NA	CSAQTGERAFF	TGCAGTGCTCAAACAGGGGAGAGGGCTTTCTTT
14	NA	TRBV28	TRBJ1-4	NA	CASSKQGEAEKLFF	TGTGCCAGCAGTAAACAGGGCGAGGCTGAAAAACTGTTTTTT
15	TRBD1	TRBV6-1	TRBJ1-2	NA	CATGQGVSANYGYTF	TGTGCCACGGGACAGGGGGTCTCAGCTAACTATGGCTACACCTTC
14	TRBD1	TRBV19	TRBJ1-2	NA	CASSPQGPTLGYTF	TGTGCCAGTAGTCCACAGGGGCCGACCTTGGGCTACACCTTC
13	NA	TRBV18	TRBJ2-7	NA	CASSPPLLPEQYF	TGTGCCAGCTCACCACCGCTACTTCCCGAGCAGTACTTC